The entry below describes one TCR beta chain. The antigen is not known. The PCR had 60 Vbeta and 13 Jbeta primers. Produced via immunoSEQ multiplex PCR; TCRdb's table is partial and in-frame only. Here the sample spans 85,000 to 130,000 clones, roughly 80% being singletons. This sample was included in a study of cytomegalovirus exposure and HLA in healthy donors. Study details: Of roughly 400 genotyped donors, roughly 81% grouped in the Caucasian-associated ancestry cluster.

Whole-study findings and limits: It was assumed in the presence/absence analyses that sequencing depth was roughly uniform across donors. TCR beta sequences reportedly predicted the HLA-A and HLA-B alleles of most subjects accurately.

The source of this sequence is a male donor in good health and CMV-seropositive. The sequenced sample was PBMCs.

This CDR3 reads CASSLVGGTGGVLTF. CDR3 nucleotides: TGTGCCAGCAGCTTGGTGGGGGGGACAGGGGGGGTCCTGACTTTC. V gene TRBV5-4 combines with J gene TRBJ2-6, with 11 bases matching TRBD1. Germline CDR1 is SGHNT and CDR2 is YYREEE (reference sequence). V shed 0 bases and J 13 bases; nucleotides not matched to a gene: 6. This CDR3 is built from 15 residues.